A single sample gave rise to the 9 T cell receptor beta chains below, sequenced in a study of cytomegalovirus exposure and HLA in healthy donors. PCR amplification relied on 60 Vbeta primers (plus 13 Jbeta primers). Sequenced by immunoSEQ multiplex PCR; TCRdb stores in-frame clones only, minus some. This sample carries about 110,000 clones, around four fifths of them seen once, and the ten largest clones take under 3%. Sequences were obtained from PBMCs. These receptor sequences come from an older woman in good health and CMV-seropositive.

Only one count was recorded for this clone. This chain connects TRBV2 to TRBJ2-7, with D tentatively TRBD1 (6 bases). Germline CDR1 SNHLY, CDR2 FYNNEI. This CDR3 spans 12 amino acids. The V end was cut by 9 bases, the J end by 3 bases, with 12 bases between. CDR3 region: CASTGTNYEQYF. The CDR3 DNA sequence: TGTGCCAGTACAGGGACGAACTACGAGCAGTACTTC.

The chain carries TRBV19 and TRBJ1-1; TRBD1 matches 7 bases. Germline V gene lookup returns CDR1 LNHDA and CDR2 SQIVND (reference sequence). Losses at the gene ends were 3 bases for V and 4 bases for J; bases not matched to a gene: 8. This CDR3 has 15 residues. CDR3 loop: CASSIRGRIGTEAFF. The CDR3 coding sequence is TGTGCCAGTAGTATCAGGGGGAGGATTGGCACTGAAGCTTTCTTT.

The chain employs TRBV7-2 and TRBJ1-1; D gene unclear. Trimming took off 4 bases at V and 3 bases at J, with 18 bases between the two ends. From germline, CDR1 is SGHTA and CDR2 FQGNSA. This CDR3 comprises 16 residues. The CDR3 region has the DNA TGTGCCAGCAGCTCCGTACCGGGAACTTGGGACACTGAAGCTTTCTTT. As protein: CASSSVPGTWDTEAFF.

The J gene is TRBJ2-1, the V gene TRBV11-2; no clear D. Germline V gene lookup returns CDR1 SGHAT and CDR2 FQNNGV. The V and J ends lost 2 bases and 6 bases respectively, with 5 bases between them. CDR3 length equals 12 residues. CDR3 nucleotide sequence: TGTGCCAGCAGCTTAACTCGCAATGAGCAGTTCTTC. It translates to CASSLTRNEQFF.

The chain recombines TRBV5-1 with TRBJ1-1; 9 nucleotides line up with TRBD1. The V segment lost 5 bases and the J segment 4 bases; nucleotides outside the gene matches: 12. The CDR3 extends over 16 amino acids. The germline V gene has CDR1 SGHRS and CDR2 YFSETQ. The CDR3 DNA is TGCGCCAGCAGGCCAGACAGGGGGATTGTGAGCACTGAAGCTTTCTTT. Protein product: CASRPDRGIVSTEAFF.

The CDR3 sequence: CRAGGPGPEAFF. The CDR3 DNA sequence: TGCAGAGCCGGGGGTCCGGGGCCTGAAGCTTTCTTT. The genes are TRBV29-1 and TRBJ1-1; a possible D gene is TRBD1 (5 bases). CDR1 is SQVTM, CDR2 ANQGSEA, per germline. The CDR3 loop spans 12 amino acids.

V usage is TRBV10-2 and J usage is TRBJ2-3; D perhaps matches TRBD2 (5 bases). The CDR3 runs to 13 residues. Trimming stripped 11 bases from V and 5 bases from J, with 17 bases between. Per germline, CDR1 WSHSY and CDR2 SAAADI. The CDR3 region is CAAGPTGLDTQYF. CDR3 in DNA: TGCGCCGCGGGCCCCACGGGATTAGATACGCAGTATTTT.

This chain uses TRBV15 with TRBJ2-5; 8 bases are a match to TRBD1. The J call may not be correct, given that the DNA end is closer to TRBJ2-7. Germline CDR1 is LNHNV and CDR2 is YYDKDF (reference sequence). CDR3 length equals 14 residues. CDR3 sequence: CATSPRTGNYEQYF. Here the CDR3 DNA reads TGTGCCACCAGCCCGCGGACAGGGAACTACGAGCAGTACTTC.

This clone came up a few times. The chain couples TRBV11-2 to TRBJ2-1, with D possibly matching TRBD2 (7 bases). Per the germline V gene, CDR1 is SGHAT and CDR2 is FQNNGV. The CDR3 is made up of 14 amino acids. The V end lost 5 bases, the J end lost 7 bases, and 15 bases lay between the germline ends. CDR3 sequence reads: CASSLGGGGNEQFF. The DNA of the CDR3 is TGTGCCAGCAGCCTAGGGGGGGGCGGTAATGAGCAGTTCTTC.